Below are 18 T cell receptor beta chains sequenced from a single sample in a study of control samples from healthy donors and cancer patients. Generated by immunoSEQ multiplex PCR, the TCRdb table keeps only in-frame clones and is missing some. This sample has over 150,000 clones, with 94% found just once. The sample taken for sequencing was blood. The receptors derive from a woman aged 18 to 35 in good health.

This clone was found once. The chain employs TRBV15 and TRBJ1-2, with D hard to call. Trimming removed 0 bases from V and 4 bases from J, with 15 bases in between. This CDR3 has 16 amino acids. Germline-derived CDR1 and CDR2 are LNHNV and YYDKDF (reference sequence). The CDR3 sequence is CATSRDRSGRSYGYTF. CDR3 nucleotides: TGTGCCACCAGCAGAGATAGATCAGGCCGGAGCTATGGCTACACCTTC. The full variable domain, its missing parts supplied by reference TRBV15 and TRBJ1-2, is DAMVIQNPRYQVTQFGKPVTLSCSQTLNHNVMYWYQQKSSQAPKLLFHYYDKDFNNEADTPDNFQSRRPNTSFCFLDIRSPGLGDTAMYLCATSRDRSGRSYGYTFGSGTRLTVV.

The J gene is TRBJ2-1, the V gene TRBV15, with 7 bases identical to TRBD2. CDR1 and CDR2 (germline): LNHNV, YYDKDF (reference sequence). CDR3 length equals 15 residues. Unmatched junction bases numbered 2, after V lost 0 bases and J lost 3 bases. CDR3 DNA: TGTGCCACCAGCAGAGATGGGAGGGTCTACAATGAGCAGTTCTTC. Amino acid sequence: CATSRDGRVYNEQFF.

The chain recombines TRBV7-2 with TRBJ1-2; 8 bases fit TRBD1. Germline lookup yields CDR1 SGHTA and CDR2 FQGNSA. With 3 bases clipped from V and 7 bases from J, the junction kept 13 bases outside the gene matches. The CDR3 has 16 residues. This CDR3 is CASSLEGQGWGGGYTF. As DNA, the CDR3 is TGTGCCAGCAGCTTGGAAGGACAGGGCTGGGGTGGTGGCTACACCTTC.

V is TRBV6-2 or TRBV6-3 and J is TRBJ1-1; D unresolved. In germline, CDR1 is MNHEY, CDR2 SVGEGT. V dropped 2 bases and J dropped 3 bases, with 10 bases sitting between them. The CDR3 length is 14 residues. The CDR3 sequence is CASSYAGSHTEAFF. The DNA for the CDR3 is TGTGCCAGCAGTTACGCGGGCAGTCACACTGAAGCTTTCTTT.

The J gene is TRBJ1-2, the V gene TRBV5-1; 10 bases align to TRBD1. The CDR3 runs to 15 residues. The V gene's germline CDR1 is SGHRS and CDR2 YFSETQ. V lost 0 bases and J lost 6; bases outside the gene matches: 5. The CDR3 coding sequence is TGCGCCAGCAGCTTGGATGGGACAGGGGCGGATGGCTACACCTTC. Translated: CASSLDGTGADGYTF.

The DNA for the CDR3 is TGTGCCAGCAGCCTCCTAGGACTAGCGGGGGATTACGAGCAGTACTTC. Translated: CASSLLGLAGDYEQYF. The genes are TRBV5-6 and TRBJ2-7, with 13 bases lining up with TRBD2. Germline V lookup: CDR1 SGHDT, CDR2 YYEEEE. This CDR3 has 16 residues. Trimming removed 4 bases from V and 4 bases from J; junction bases left unmatched: 8.

The V gene is TRBV4-2, the J gene TRBJ2-7; D is unresolved. The CDR3 contains 14 residues. Germline lookup yields CDR1 LGHNA and CDR2 YNFKEQ. The V gene lost 0 bases and the J gene lost 7 bases, with 13 bases spanning the gap. This CDR3 reads CASSQEVAGREQYF. The CDR3 coding sequence is TGTGCCAGCAGCCAAGAAGTAGCCGGCAGGGAGCAGTACTTC.

This chain connects TRBV4-2 to TRBJ2-1; 9 bases match TRBD2. Germline V gene sequence: CDR1 LGHNA, CDR2 YNFKEQ. This CDR3 is 19 amino acids long. V was clipped by 0 bases and J by 0 bases; unmatched bases: 9. DNA of the CDR3: TGTGCCAGCAGCCAAGAGGGACTAGCCGTAAAGAGCTCCTACAATGAGCAGTTCTTC. Translated, it gives CASSQEGLAVKSSYNEQFF.

The sample holds one count of this clone. The gene calls are TRBV6-6 and TRBJ1-4; D is undetermined. CDR3 length equals 13 residues. Trimming stripped 9 bases from V and 6 bases from J, with 14 bases between. Germline V gene sequence: CDR1 MNHNY, CDR2 SVGAGI (reference sequence). CDR3 bases: TGTGCCAGTGGTGCCCCAGATGATGAAAAACTGTTTTTT. Translation gives CASGAPDDEKLFF.

This clone is a singleton in its sample. CDR3 loop: CASSYIHTEAFF. CDR3 coding DNA: TGTGCCAGCAGTTATATCCACACTGAAGCTTTCTTT. J is TRBJ1-1 and V is TRBV12-3 or TRBV12-4; unclear D gene. The CDR3 runs to 12 residues. V was cut by 4 bases and J by 3 bases, with 6 bases left in between.

The chain joins TRBV7-9 to TRBJ1-4; D is uncertain. The germline CDR1 and CDR2 sequences are SEHNR and FQNEAQ (reference sequence). Trimming removed 5 bases at V and 8 bases at J, with 12 bases between. The CDR3 spans 13 residues. CDR3 sequence: CASSLGHEEKLFF. DNA of the CDR3: TGTGCCAGCAGCCTGGGCCACGAAGAAAAACTGTTTTTT.

V and J are TRBV5-1 and TRBJ2-7; TRBD2 might be the D (6 bases). V was clipped by 0 bases and J by 2 bases, with 12 bases between them. CDR1 is SGHRS and CDR2 is YFSETQ in the germline V gene. This CDR3 comprises 15 residues. The CDR3 region is CASSLEPGAPYEQYF. The CDR3 coding sequence is TGCGCCAGCAGCTTGGAGCCGGGAGCCCCCTACGAGCAGTACTTC.

V gene TRBV19 combines with J gene TRBJ1-5, with 7 bases aligning to TRBD1. The CDR3 totals 11 residues. CDR1 is LNHDA and CDR2 is SQIVND in the germline V gene (reference sequence). With 9 bases clipped from V and 5 bases from J, the junction kept 1 base outside the gene matches. CDR3 nucleotide sequence: TGTGCCAGGGACAGGTATCAGCCCCAGCATTTT. Its protein is CARDRYQPQHF.

The chain uses TRBV19 and TRBJ1-4, with a tentative D call TRBD1 (5 bases). V lost 5 bases to trimming and J lost 4 bases, with 17 bases between them. The CDR3 spans 16 residues. Germline assignment: CDR1 LNHDA and CDR2 SQIVND (reference sequence). CDR3 in DNA: TGTGCCAGTAGTCCCGGGGCAGGATGGAATAATGAAAAACTGTTTTTT. Translated, it gives CASSPGAGWNNEKLFF.

The chain combines TRBV4-2 with TRBJ2-1; 8 nucleotides match TRBD2. This CDR3 contains 16 residues. Trimming took 1 base from V and 6 from J; bases not matched to a gene: 8. Germline V gene lookup returns CDR1 LGHNA and CDR2 YNFKEQ. As DNA, the CDR3 is TGTGCCAGCAGCCAAGGAGATAGCGGGGCCCCCAATGAGCAGTTCTTC. This translates into CASSQGDSGAPNEQFF.

V gene TRBV6-2 or TRBV6-3 combines with J gene TRBJ2-3, with a weak D call TRBD2 (5 bases). CDR3 length: 13 residues. The V end was cut by 1 base, the J end by 3 bases, with 5 bases between. CDR1 and CDR2 (germline): MNHEY, SVGEGT. CDR3 sequence reads: CASSYWETDTQYF. The CDR3 DNA reads TGTGCCAGCAGTTACTGGGAGACAGATACGCAGTATTTT.

The chain carries TRBV4-2 and TRBJ2-7, with 9 bases fitting TRBD1. The germline CDR1 and CDR2 sequences are LGHNA and YNFKEQ. This CDR3 spans 18 amino acids. With 0 bases clipped from V and 5 bases from J, the junction kept 14 bases outside the gene matches. DNA of the CDR3: TGTGCCAGCAGCCAAGATGCTCCTCCCGGGACAGGGAGCCACGAGCAGTACTTC. Translated, it gives CASSQDAPPGTGSHEQYF.

The chain links TRBV7-2 to TRBJ2-7, with D tentatively TRBD1 (6 bases). The CDR3 is 14 amino acids. Looked up from germline, CDR1 is SGHTA and CDR2 is FQGNSA. The ends were cut back, 5 bases at V and 3 bases at J, with 14 bases in the middle. The CDR3 DNA reads as TGTGCCAGCAGCATGGACAGCACGGGCTACGAGCAGTACTTC. It yields the protein CASSMDSTGYEQYF.